This TCR beta chain came from a study of blood T cell repertoires in COVID-19. TCRdb's copy holds only in-frame clones and misses some; the assay was immunoSEQ multiplex PCR. Of fewer than 85,000 clones listed, 80% to 90% are singletons. This TCR derives from a man aged 50-60 years with active COVID-19. Sequenced sample: peripheral blood.

The chain's CDR3 is CASSQGQGGETQYF. CDR3 bases: TGCGCCAGCAGCCAGGGACAGGGGGGGGAGACCCAGTACTTC. The J gene is TRBJ2-5, the V gene TRBV4-1; 11 positions agree with TRBD1. The CDR3 consists of 14 residues. Germline V gene data show CDR1 as MGHRA and CDR2 as YSYEKL. The trim removed 3 bases at V and 5 bases at J, leaving 2 bases unmatched.